The 21 T cell receptor beta chains listed next were all sequenced from one sample in a study of human T cells and chemical hapten exposure. TCRdb reprocessed the RACE reads via MiXCR and lists one record per CDR3 protein. The table includes around 300,000 distinct CDR3 sequences, roughly 8% detected once. The sample's time point: pre-sensitization, week 0. Sample treatment: therapeutic diphenylcyclopropenone sensitization with weekly scalp DPC. This specimen consisted of whole blood, obtained in connection with sensitization to the hapten diphenylcyclopropenone (DPC). The origin of the receptors is a man between 18 and 29 years old with alopecia areata. Some clones in this sample may be carry-over from other donors' samples.

The table lists this clonotype with many counts. The J gene is TRBJ1-5, the V gene TRBV6-2 or TRBV6-3; 10 bases fit TRBD1. Germline loops: CDR1 MNHEY, CDR2 SVGEGT. The CDR3 is 15 residues long. Trimming took 8 bases from V and 7 from J; bases not matched to a gene: 11. The CDR3 coding sequence is TGTGCCAGCCGAACGACAGGGGGCTTCGTGCAGCCCCAGCATTTT. The encoded protein is CASRTTGGFVQPQHF.

This clonotype has only a few counts. The J gene is TRBJ2-5, the V gene TRBV28, with D possibly matching TRBD1 (5 bases). Germline CDR1 MDHEN, CDR2 SYDVKM. V shed 3 bases and J shed 2 bases, with 7 bases lying between them. This CDR3 region has 13 residues. The DNA for the CDR3 is TGTGCCAGCAGTTTTTACAGGCAAGAGACCCAGTACTTC. Translated, it gives CASSFYRQETQYF. The variable domain in full, completed from reference TRBV28 and TRBJ2-5, reads DVKVTQSSRYLVKRTGEKVFLECVQDMDHENMFWYRQDPGLGLRLIYFSYDVKMKEKGDIPEGYSVSREKKERFSLILESASTNQTSMYLCASSFYRQETQYFGPGTRLLVL.

This clonotype was detected only a few times. This rearrangement joins TRBV28 to TRBJ2-7; 8 bases map to TRBD2. The J segment lost 2 bases and the V segment lost 7 bases, leaving 13 bases of the junction unmatched. CDR1 MDHEN and CDR2 SYDVKM come from the germline V gene. The CDR3 has 16 amino acids. CDR3 residues: CASTTGGAPIAYEQYF. The CDR3 DNA sequence: TGTGCCAGCACAACGGGAGGGGCCCCTATCGCCTACGAGCAGTACTTC.

This clonotype showed up just a few times. The chain couples TRBV4-1 to TRBJ1-1, with 9 positions matching TRBD1. Germline V CDR1 and CDR2: MGHRA, YSYEKL. The V and J ends lost 5 bases and 7 bases, in that order; junction bases with no gene match: 11. This CDR3 contains 15 residues. The chain's CDR3 is CASSGRGQGGYEAFF. As DNA, the CDR3 is TGCGCCAGCAGCGGCCGGGGACAGGGCGGGTATGAAGCTTTCTTT.

The chain couples TRBV2 to TRBJ2-1, with D unclear. Per germline, CDR1 SNHLY and CDR2 FYNNEI. V lost 6 bases and J lost 9, with 9 bases in between. The CDR3 runs to 11 residues. As DNA, the CDR3 is TGTGCCAGCAGAGACGACACTGAGCAGTTCTTC. Translated: CASRDDTEQFF.

V usage is TRBV29-1 and J usage is TRBJ1-2; possibly TRBD1 for D (5 bases). The V end lost 3 bases, the J end lost 4 bases, and 12 bases lay between the germline ends. Germline V gene data show CDR1 as SQVTM and CDR2 as ANQGSEA. This CDR3 is built from 13 residues. DNA of the CDR3: TGCAGCGTTGATTACCAGGGAACCTATGGCTACACCTTC. Residues: CSVDYQGTYGYTF.

The table lists this clonotype with a few counts. The rearrangement uses TRBV29-1 and TRBJ1-1; D ambiguous. The CDR3 totals 12 residues. CDR1 and CDR2 from the germline V gene are SQVTM and ANQGSEA. V was clipped by 6 bases and J by 4 bases, with 12 bases between them. The CDR3 reads CSVAFRSTEAFF. In nucleotides, the CDR3 is TGCAGCGTCGCGTTTCGGAGCACTGAAGCTTTCTTT.

The rearrangement joins TRBV4-3 to TRBJ2-7; perhaps TRBD2 as D (5 bases). From germline, CDR1 is LGHNA and CDR2 YSLEER. Trimming left V 0 bases short and J 2 bases short, with 11 bases between. This CDR3 spans 15 amino acids. The CDR3 loop is CASSQDSGGPYEQYF. DNA for the CDR3: TGCGCCAGCAGCCAAGATTCTGGAGGCCCCTACGAGCAGTACTTC.

Ten or more counts support this clonotype. The genes are TRBV10-3 and TRBJ2-3; D gene unclear. Germline assignment: CDR1 ENHRY and CDR2 SYGVKD. Trimming shortened V by 10 bases and J by 1 base, and 15 bases separated the two germline ends. This CDR3 comprises 14 residues. The CDR3 bases are TGTGCCACAATCGGTGGACGGGGCACAGATACGCAGTATTTT. Amino acid sequence: CATIGGRGTDTQYF.

This chain uses TRBV20-1 with TRBJ1-6, with D possibly TRBD1 on 6 matching bases. This CDR3 has 14 residues. CDR1 is DFQATT and CDR2 is SNEGSKA in the germline V gene (reference sequence). Trimming shortened V by 5 bases and J by 10 bases, and 18 bases separated the two germline ends. CDR3 nucleotide sequence: TGCAGTGCTTCCGACGGGGGCGCGGGATCACCCCTCCACTTT. This translates into CSASDGGAGSPLHF.

This clonotype was detected many times. The chain uses TRBV20-1 and TRBJ1-5, with D unclear. The V end lost 6 bases, the J end lost 0 bases, and 12 bases lay between the germline ends. The CDR3 contains 14 residues. Looked up from germline, CDR1 is DFQATT and CDR2 is SNEGSKA (reference sequence). The CDR3 bases are TGCAGTGCCACCGCCGCCGGTAGCAATCAGCCCCAGCATTTT. Encoded protein: CSATAAGSNQPQHF.

The chain joins TRBV4-2 to TRBJ2-7, with TRBD1 matching 10 bases. The germline gives CDR1 LGHNA, CDR2 YNFKEQ. J gave up 0 bases and V 1 base, and 6 bases lay outside the gene matches. This CDR3 contains 17 residues. The CDR3 bases are TGTGCCAGCAGCCAAGGACAGGGGGCAACGAGCTCCTACGAGCAGTACTTC. This codes for CASSQGQGATSSYEQYF.

The J gene is TRBJ2-3, the V gene TRBV3-1; 8 bases are a match to TRBD2. Germline V gives CDR1 LGHDT, CDR2 YNNKEL (reference sequence). The CDR3 length is 16 residues. V trimming: 0 bases; J trimming: 2 bases; junction bases outside the gene matches: 4. The CDR3 coding sequence is TGTGCCAGCAGCCAAGATGTAGCGGGGAACACAGATACGCAGTATTTT. Translation gives CASSQDVAGNTDTQYF.

The chain has TRBV18 and TRBJ2-4; maybe TRBD1 (6 bases). This CDR3 has 17 amino acids. Germline CDR1 KGHSH, CDR2 LQKENI. Trimming pared 4 bases from V and 0 bases from J, leaving 16 bases between. CDR3 coding DNA: TGTGCCAGCTCACAAACAGGGACCCGTCTAGCCAAAAACATTCAGTACTTC. The encoded protein is CASSQTGTRLAKNIQYF.

This clonotype was picked up many times. The rearrangement links TRBV20-1 to TRBJ1-2; no reliable D call. Deletions cut 6 bases from V and 6 bases from J, with 14 bases between. The CDR3 contains 12 residues. Germline CDR1 is DFQATT and CDR2 is SNEGSKA (reference sequence). CDR3 amino acids: CSARTAVNGYTF. CDR3 DNA: TGCAGTGCCAGGACGGCCGTGAATGGCTACACCTTC.

The chain is built from TRBV20-1 and TRBJ1-6; D gene unclear. The ends were cut back, 1 base at V and 7 bases at J, with 17 bases in the middle. This CDR3 has 16 residues. Germline-derived CDR1 and CDR2 are DFQATT and SNEGSKA (reference sequence). CDR3 region: CSARGGSESGNSPLHF. The CDR3 DNA reads TGCAGTGCTAGAGGGGGTAGTGAATCGGGGAATTCACCCCTCCACTTT.

This clonotype was counted a few times. V gene TRBV6-2 or TRBV6-3 combines with J gene TRBJ1-5; possibly TRBD1 for D (6 bases). CDR3 length equals 17 residues. From germline, CDR1 is MNHEY and CDR2 SVGEGT. V was shortened by 2 bases and J by 4 bases, with 18 bases between the two germline ends. CDR3 in amino acids: CASSYGFRSGVNQPQHF. The CDR3 coding sequence is TGTGCCAGCAGTTACGGGTTCCGGTCAGGGGTAAATCAGCCCCAGCATTTT.

This clonotype was counted only a few times. This chain joins TRBV7-9 and TRBJ2-3, with TRBD1 matching 7 bases. Germline V gives CDR1 SEHNR, CDR2 FQNEAQ (reference sequence). V lost 5 bases and J lost 1; bases outside the gene matches: 6. The CDR3 consists of 15 residues. This CDR3 is CASSQRQGGTDTQYF. In nucleotides, the CDR3 is TGTGCCAGCAGCCAACGACAGGGTGGCACAGATACGCAGTATTTT.

This clonotype occurred a few times. The CDR3 region has the DNA TGTGCCAGCAGCTTTCTGGGCCTTGGCAATCAGCCCCAGCATTTT. Amino acids: CASSFLGLGNQPQHF. The rearrangement links TRBV5-5 to TRBJ1-5; D gene uncertain. The CDR3 consists of 15 residues. Between the trimmed V and J ends, which lost 2 bases and 2 bases, there was a span of 11 bases. Germline V gives CDR1 SGHKS, CDR2 YYEKEE (reference sequence). The complete variable domain, with remaining parts taken from reference TRBV5-5 and TRBJ1-5, reads DAGVTQSPTHLIKTRGQQVTLRCSPISGHKSVSWYQQVLGQGPQFIFQYYEKEERGRGNFPDRFSARQFPNYSSELNVNALLLGDSALYLCASSFLGLGNQPQHFGDGTRLSIL.

The rearrangement uses TRBV14 and TRBJ1-1; no clear D. This CDR3 is 14 amino acids long. Germline V lookup: CDR1 SGHDN, CDR2 FVKESK. V was cut by 4 bases and J by 8 bases, with 17 bases left in between. The CDR3 reads CASSPLTVSQEAFF. In DNA, the CDR3 is TGTGCCAGCAGCCCCCTTACTGTTTCTCAAGAAGCTTTCTTT.

There are a few counts of this clonotype. This chain uses TRBV4-3 with TRBJ1-5, with no clear D. Trimming left V 5 bases short and J 3 bases short, with 14 bases between. Germline V gene lookup returns CDR1 LGHNA and CDR2 YSLEER. The CDR3 is 15 amino acids. The CDR3 DNA reads as TGCGCCAGCAGCTCCCATCCAGGAAACAATCAGCCCCAGCATTTT. It is translated as CASSSHPGNNQPQHF.